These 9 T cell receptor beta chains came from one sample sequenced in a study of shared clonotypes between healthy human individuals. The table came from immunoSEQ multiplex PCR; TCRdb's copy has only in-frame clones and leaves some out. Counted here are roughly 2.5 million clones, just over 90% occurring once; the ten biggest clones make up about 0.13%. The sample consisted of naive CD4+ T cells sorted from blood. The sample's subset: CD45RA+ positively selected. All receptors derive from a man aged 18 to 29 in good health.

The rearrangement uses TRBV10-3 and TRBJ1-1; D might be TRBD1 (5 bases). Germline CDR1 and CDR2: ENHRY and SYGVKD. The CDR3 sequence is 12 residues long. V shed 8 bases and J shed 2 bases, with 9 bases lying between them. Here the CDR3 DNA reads TGTGCCATCGCAGGGAGTAACACTGAAGCTTTCTTT. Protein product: CAIAGSNTEAFF.

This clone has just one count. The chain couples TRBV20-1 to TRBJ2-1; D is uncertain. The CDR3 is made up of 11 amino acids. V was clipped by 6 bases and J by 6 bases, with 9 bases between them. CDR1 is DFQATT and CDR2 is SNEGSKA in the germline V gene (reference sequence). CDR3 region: CSAYKSNEQFF. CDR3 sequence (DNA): TGCAGTGCCTATAAGAGCAATGAGCAGTTCTTC.

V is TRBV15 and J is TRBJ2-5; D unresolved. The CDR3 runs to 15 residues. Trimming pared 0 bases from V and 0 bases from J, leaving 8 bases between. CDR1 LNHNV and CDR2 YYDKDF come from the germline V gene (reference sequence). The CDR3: CATSREPGHQETQYF. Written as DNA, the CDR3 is TGTGCCACCAGCAGAGAACCGGGCCACCAAGAGACCCAGTACTTC.

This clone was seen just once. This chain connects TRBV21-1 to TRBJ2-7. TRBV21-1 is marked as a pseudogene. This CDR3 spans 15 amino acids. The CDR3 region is CASSNIRGPQAEQYF. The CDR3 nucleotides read TGTGCCAGCAGCAATATCAGAGGACCGCAGGCCGAGCAGTACTTC.

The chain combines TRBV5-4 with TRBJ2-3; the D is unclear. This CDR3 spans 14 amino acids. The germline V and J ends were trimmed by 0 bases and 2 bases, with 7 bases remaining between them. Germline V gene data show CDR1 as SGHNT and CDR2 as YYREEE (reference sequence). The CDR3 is CASSLDFSTDTQYF. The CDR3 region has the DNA TGTGCCAGCAGCTTGGACTTCTCCACAGATACGCAGTATTTT.

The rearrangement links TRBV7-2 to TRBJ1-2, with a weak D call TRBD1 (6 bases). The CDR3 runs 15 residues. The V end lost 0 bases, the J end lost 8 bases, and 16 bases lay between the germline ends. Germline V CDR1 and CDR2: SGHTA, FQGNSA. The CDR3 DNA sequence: TGTGCCAGCAGCTTAGCGCGAGGAGGGGGATACGGCTACACCTTC. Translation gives CASSLARGGGYGYTF.

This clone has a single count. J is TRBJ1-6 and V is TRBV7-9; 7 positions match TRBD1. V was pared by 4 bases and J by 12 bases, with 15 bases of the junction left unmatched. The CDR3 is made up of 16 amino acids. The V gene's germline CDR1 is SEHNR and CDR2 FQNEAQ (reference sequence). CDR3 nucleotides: TGTGCCAGCAGCTCTCGGACAGGCCTAGAGGTAGGACCCCTCCACTTT. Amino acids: CASSSRTGLEVGPLHF.

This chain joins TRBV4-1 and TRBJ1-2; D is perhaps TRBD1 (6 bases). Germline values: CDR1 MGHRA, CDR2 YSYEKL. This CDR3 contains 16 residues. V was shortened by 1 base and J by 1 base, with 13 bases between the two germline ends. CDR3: CASSQVGGRGNYGYTF. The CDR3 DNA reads TGCGCCAGCAGCCAAGTGGGTGGCAGGGGTAACTATGGCTACACCTTC.

CDR3 amino acids: CASRTGRENYNEQFF. CDR3 coding DNA: TGTGCCAGCAGAACAGGGAGGGAAAATTACAATGAGCAGTTCTTC. The genes are TRBV6-5 and TRBJ2-1; D is perhaps TRBD2 (7 bases). Trimming removed 6 bases from V and 4 bases from J, with 16 bases in between. CDR1 MNHEY and CDR2 SVGAGI come from the germline V gene. CDR3 length: 15 amino acids.